These T cell receptor beta chains were read from a single sample in a study of cytomegalovirus exposure and HLA in healthy donors. Sequencing used immunoSEQ multiplex PCR; TCRdb keeps in-frame clones, though not all of them. The sample has around 160,000 clones, less than 95% seen once. The sample comprised PBMCs. These receptors originate from a woman between 18 and 29 years old in good health and CMV-seropositive. CDR3s include the opening cysteine and the closing phenylalanine or tryptophan. The D gene is left open where the match is weak. Size values are once, few and many counts, or a class for expanded clones, and some rows have none.

v_gene,d_gene,j_gene,abundance,CDR3nt,CDR3aa
TRBV10-3,NA,TRBJ2-7,once,TGTGCCATCAGTGAGTCGGGTCCCTTCGCGGTGAAGTCCTACGAGCAGTACTTC,CAISESGPFAVKSYEQYF
TRBV9,NA,TRBJ1-1,NA,TGTGCCAGCAGCGTAGGAGTCCGAGGAGAAGCTTTCTTT,CASSVGVRGEAFF
TRBV7-2,TRBD1,TRBJ1-2,NA,TGTGCCAGCAGTGGACAGGGGGGAGGGGGTAACTATGGCTACACCTTC,CASSGQGGGGNYGYTF
TRBV6-5,NA,TRBJ1-2,NA,TGTGCCAGCAGTTACTCTTCAGGGGCTCACTATGGCTACACCTTC,CASSYSSGAHYGYTF
TRBV2,TRBD1,TRBJ2-7,NA,TGTGCCAGCAGTGGGGACAGGGTGCGATACGAGCAGTACTTC,CASSGDRVRYEQYF
TRBV7-6,TRBD1,TRBJ2-1,NA,TGTGCCAGCAGCTTAAGTCCGGGACAGGAGACCTACAATGAGCAGTTCTTC,CASSLSPGQETYNEQFF
TRBV9,NA,TRBJ1-1,few,TGTGCCAGCAGCGTAGCGGGGAACACTGAAGCTTTCTTT,CASSVAGNTEAFF
TRBV5-4,TRBD1,TRBJ1-1,NA,TGTGCCAGCAGCTCTCAGGGGGCGCCCACTGAAGCTTTCTTT,CASSSQGAPTEAFF
TRBV7-6,TRBD2,TRBJ2-1,NA,TGTGCCAGCAGCTTAGCGATCGACCCTGGGAGCGGGAGGAAAAATGAGCAGTTCTTC,CASSLAIDPGSGRKNEQFF
TRBV11-3,TRBD2,TRBJ2-1,NA,TGTGCCAGCAGCTTAGGGACTAGCGAGAACAATGAGCAGTTCTTC,CASSLGTSENNEQFF
TRBV14,NA,TRBJ2-1,NA,TGTGCCAGCAGCCAACTGACACTCTACAATGAGCAGTTCTTC,CASSQLTLYNEQFF
TRBV5-4,TRBD1,TRBJ1-4,NA,TGTGCCAGCAGTCCCGGGACAGGCTTAAATGAAAAACTGTTTTTT,CASSPGTGLNEKLFF
TRBV6-6,NA,TRBJ2-1,NA,TGTGCCACCCGGGTAAAAGCCTACAATGAGCAGTTCTTC,CATRVKAYNEQFF
TRBV11-2,TRBD1,TRBJ1-2,NA,TGTGCCAGCAGCGGGCATCCTGACAGGGCTTCTAACTATGGCTACACCTTC,CASSGHPDRASNYGYTF
TRBV4-1,NA,TRBJ1-4,once,TGCGCCAGCAGCCACTACTCCGGCAGGAATAATGAAAAACTGTTTTTT,CASSHYSGRNNEKLFF
TRBV19,NA,TRBJ1-5,NA,TGTGCCAGTAGCCCGACAGGCCCTTTGGGGCCCCAGCATTTT,CASSPTGPLGPQHF
TRBV11-1,TRBD2,TRBJ2-7,NA,TGTGCCAGCAGCTTAAGGACTAGCGGGCCCTACGAGCAGTACTTC,CASSLRTSGPYEQYF
TRBV2,TRBD1,TRBJ2-2,NA,TGTGCCAGCAGTGAAGCAGAGGACAGGGATGACACCGGGGAGCTGTTTTTT,CASSEAEDRDDTGELFF
TRBV5-6,TRBD2,TRBJ2-7,once,TGTGCCAGCAGCTTACTAGCGGGAGGGGCCTACGAGCAGTACTTC,CASSLLAGGAYEQYF
TRBV4-2,NA,TRBJ2-1,once,TGTGCCAGCAGCCAAAATACAGGGGAGGCGTTCTTC,CASSQNTGEAFF
TRBV10-3,NA,TRBJ1-1,NA,TGTGCCATCAGTCCCAGGGATGGCACTGAAGCTTTCTTT,CAISPRDGTEAFF
TRBV4-1,TRBD1,TRBJ2-3,NA,TGCGCCAGCAGCCAACAGGGGGCCCTAGATACGCAGTATTTT,CASSQQGALDTQYF
TRBV5-6,NA,TRBJ1-2,NA,TGTGCCAGCAGCCGGTCGCCCGCGGTGAACTATGGCTACACCTTC,CASSRSPAVNYGYTF
TRBV5-1,NA,TRBJ1-1,NA,TGCGCCAGCAGCTTGGCCCAGAATATGAACACTGAAGCTTTCTTT,CASSLAQNMNTEAFF
TRBV27,TRBD2,TRBJ2-5,NA,TGTGCCAGCAGTTTAACCGTCTCGACTAGCGGGGGCGGGACCCAGTACTTC,CASSLTVSTSGGGTQYF
TRBV6-5,TRBD1,TRBJ1-1,NA,TGTGCCAGCAGTTTTACCACAGGGGGAACTGAAGCTTTCTTT,CASSFTTGGTEAFF
TRBV5-1,NA,TRBJ1-6,NA,TGCGCCAGCAGCCCGGGGACCTATAATTCACCCCTCCACTTT,CASSPGTYNSPLHF
TRBV5-1,TRBD1,TRBJ1-4,NA,TGCGCCAGCAGCTTCCAGGACAGGGATGAAAAACTGTTTTTT,CASSFQDRDEKLFF